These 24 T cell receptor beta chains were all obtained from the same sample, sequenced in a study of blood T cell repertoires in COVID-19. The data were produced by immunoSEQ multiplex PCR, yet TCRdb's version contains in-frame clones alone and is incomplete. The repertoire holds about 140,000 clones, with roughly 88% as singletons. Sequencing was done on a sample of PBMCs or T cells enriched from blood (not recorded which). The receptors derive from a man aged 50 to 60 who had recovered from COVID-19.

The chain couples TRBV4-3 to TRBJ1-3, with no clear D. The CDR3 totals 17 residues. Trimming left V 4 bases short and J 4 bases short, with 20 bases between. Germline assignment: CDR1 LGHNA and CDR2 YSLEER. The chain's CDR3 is CASSPRGHGSYGNTIYF. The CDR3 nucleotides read TGCGCCAGCAGCCCCCGAGGCCACGGCTCTTACGGAAACACCATATATTTT.

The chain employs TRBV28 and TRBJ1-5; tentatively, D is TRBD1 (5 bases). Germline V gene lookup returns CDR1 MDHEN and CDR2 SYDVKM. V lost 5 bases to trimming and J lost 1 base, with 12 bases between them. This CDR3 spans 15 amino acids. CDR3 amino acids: CASSRGFRSNQPQHF. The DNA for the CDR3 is TGTGCCAGCAGTCGGGGGTTTAGGAGCAATCAGCCCCAGCATTTT.

The DNA for the CDR3 is TGCGCCAGCAGCCCGCCTGGGCTAGCGGACGCAGATACGCAGTATTTT. Protein: CASSPPGLADADTQYF. This chain connects TRBV5-1 to TRBJ2-3, with 7 bases that match TRBD2. Germline trimming cut 4 bases from V and 4 bases from J; bases unmatched to any gene: 12. Germline lookup yields CDR1 SGHRS and CDR2 YFSETQ. The CDR3 has 16 residues.

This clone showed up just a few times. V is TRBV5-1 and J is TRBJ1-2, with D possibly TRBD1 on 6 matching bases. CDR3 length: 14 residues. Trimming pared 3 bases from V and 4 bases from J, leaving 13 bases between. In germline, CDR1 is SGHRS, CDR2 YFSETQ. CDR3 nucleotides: TGCGCCAGCAGCTCCTTGGGGGCGGGCTATGGCTACACCTTC. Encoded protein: CASSSLGAGYGYTF.

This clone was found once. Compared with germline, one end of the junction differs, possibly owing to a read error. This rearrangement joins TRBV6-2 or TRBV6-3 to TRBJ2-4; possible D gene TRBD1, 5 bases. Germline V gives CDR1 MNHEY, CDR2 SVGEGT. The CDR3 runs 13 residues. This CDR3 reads CASSYELLQETLF. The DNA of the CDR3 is TGTGCCAGCAGTTACGAGCTCCTACAGGAAACCTTATTC.

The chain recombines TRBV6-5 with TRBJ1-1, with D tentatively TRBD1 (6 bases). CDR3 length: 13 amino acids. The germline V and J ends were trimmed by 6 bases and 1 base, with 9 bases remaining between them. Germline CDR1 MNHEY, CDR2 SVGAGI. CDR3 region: CASRLQGNTEAFF. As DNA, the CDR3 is TGTGCCAGCAGGCTACAGGGGAACACTGAAGCTTTCTTT.

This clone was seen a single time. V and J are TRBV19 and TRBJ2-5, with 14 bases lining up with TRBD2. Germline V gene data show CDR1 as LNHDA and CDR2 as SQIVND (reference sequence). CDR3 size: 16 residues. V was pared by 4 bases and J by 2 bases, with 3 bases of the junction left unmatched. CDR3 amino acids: CASSRTSGGPQETQYF. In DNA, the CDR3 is TGTGCCAGTAGTAGGACTAGCGGGGGGCCTCAAGAGACCCAGTACTTC.

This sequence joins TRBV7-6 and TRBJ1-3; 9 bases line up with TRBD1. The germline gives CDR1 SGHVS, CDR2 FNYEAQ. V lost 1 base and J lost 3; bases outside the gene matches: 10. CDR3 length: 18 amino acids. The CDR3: CASSLVGTGSSGGNTIYF. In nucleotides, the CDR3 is TGTGCCAGCAGCTTAGTAGGGACAGGGAGCTCTGGTGGAAACACCATATATTTT.

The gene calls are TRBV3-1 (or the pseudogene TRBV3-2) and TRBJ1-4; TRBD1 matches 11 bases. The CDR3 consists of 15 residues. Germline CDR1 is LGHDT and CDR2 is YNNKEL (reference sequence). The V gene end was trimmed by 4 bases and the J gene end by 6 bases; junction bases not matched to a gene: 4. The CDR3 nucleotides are TGTGCCAGCAGCCTACGGGGACAGGGGGATGAAAAACTGTTTTTT. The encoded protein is CASSLRGQGDEKLFF.

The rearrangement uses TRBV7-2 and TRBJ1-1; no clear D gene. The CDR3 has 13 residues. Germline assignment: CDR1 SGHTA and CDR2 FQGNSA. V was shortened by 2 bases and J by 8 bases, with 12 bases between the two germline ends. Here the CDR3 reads CASSLRRGPEAFF. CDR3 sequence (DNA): TGTGCCAGCAGCTTACGCAGAGGGCCGGAAGCTTTCTTT.

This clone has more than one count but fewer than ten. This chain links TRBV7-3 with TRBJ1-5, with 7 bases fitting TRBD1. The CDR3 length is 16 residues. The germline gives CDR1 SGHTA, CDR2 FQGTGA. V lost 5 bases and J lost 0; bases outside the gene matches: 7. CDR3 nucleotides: TGTGCCAGCAGCCCGGACAGGTTTTATAGCAATCAGCCCCAGCATTTT. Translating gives CASSPDRFYSNQPQHF.

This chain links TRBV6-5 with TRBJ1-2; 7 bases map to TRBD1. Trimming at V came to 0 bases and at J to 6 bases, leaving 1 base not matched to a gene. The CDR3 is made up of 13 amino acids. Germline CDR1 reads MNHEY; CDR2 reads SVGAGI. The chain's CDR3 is CASSYSGGDGYTF. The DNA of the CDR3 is TGTGCCAGCAGTTACTCAGGGGGCGATGGCTACACCTTC.

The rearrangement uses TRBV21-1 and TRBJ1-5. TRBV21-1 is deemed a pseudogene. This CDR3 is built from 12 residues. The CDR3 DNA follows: TGTGCCAGCACCCGAGGTAGGCAGCCCCAGCATTTT. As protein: CASTRGRQPQHF.

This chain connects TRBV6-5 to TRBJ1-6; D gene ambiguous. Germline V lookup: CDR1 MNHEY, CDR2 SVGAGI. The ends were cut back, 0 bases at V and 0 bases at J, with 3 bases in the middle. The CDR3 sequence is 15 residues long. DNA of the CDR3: TGTGCCAGCAGTTACTCGAGCTCCTATAATTCACCCCTCCACTTT. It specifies CASSYSSSYNSPLHF.

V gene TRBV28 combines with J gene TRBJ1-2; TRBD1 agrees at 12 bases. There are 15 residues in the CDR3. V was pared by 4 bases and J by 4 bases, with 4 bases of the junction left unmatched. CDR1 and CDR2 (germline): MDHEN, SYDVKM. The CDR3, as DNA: TGTGCCAGCAGTTGGGACAGGGGGCTCCTCTATGGCTACACCTTC. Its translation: CASSWDRGLLYGYTF.

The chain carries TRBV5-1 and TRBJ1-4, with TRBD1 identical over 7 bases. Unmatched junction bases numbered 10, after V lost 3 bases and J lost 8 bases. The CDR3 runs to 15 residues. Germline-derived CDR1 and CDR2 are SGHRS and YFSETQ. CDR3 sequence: CASSSLTGSTEKLFF. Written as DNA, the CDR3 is TGCGCCAGCAGCTCCTTGACAGGGAGCACGGAAAAACTGTTTTTT.

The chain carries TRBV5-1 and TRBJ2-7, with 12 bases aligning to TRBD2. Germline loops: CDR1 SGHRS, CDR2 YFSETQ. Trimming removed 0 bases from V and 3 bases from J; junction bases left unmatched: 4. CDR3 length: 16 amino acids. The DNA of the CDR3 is TGCGCCAGCAGCTTGGGGTCTAGCGGGAGGGTCTACGAGCAGTACTTC. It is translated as CASSLGSSGRVYEQYF.

CDR3 loop: CASSLLAGISTDTQYF. CDR3 DNA: TGTGCCAGCAGCTTATTGGCGGGGATCAGCACAGATACGCAGTATTTT. The genes are TRBV11-2 and TRBJ2-3; D perhaps matches TRBD2 (6 bases). Germline assignment: CDR1 SGHAT and CDR2 FQNNGV. Trimming left V 2 bases short and J 0 bases short, with 12 bases between. CDR3 length equals 16 residues.

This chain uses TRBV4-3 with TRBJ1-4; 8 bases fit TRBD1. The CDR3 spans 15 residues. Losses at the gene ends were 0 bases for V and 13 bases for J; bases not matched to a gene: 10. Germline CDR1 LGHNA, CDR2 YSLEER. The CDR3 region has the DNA TGCGCCAGCAGCCAAGACCGGAGACAGGGGACATTACTGTTTTTT. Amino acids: CASSQDRRQGTLLFF.

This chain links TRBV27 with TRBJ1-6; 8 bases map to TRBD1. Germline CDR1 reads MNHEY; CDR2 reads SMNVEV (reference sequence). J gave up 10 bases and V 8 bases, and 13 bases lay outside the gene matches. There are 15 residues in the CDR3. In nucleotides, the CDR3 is TGTGCCAGCGGCCTCGGACAGGGAGGACAATCACCCCTCCACTTT. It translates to CASGLGQGGQSPLHF.

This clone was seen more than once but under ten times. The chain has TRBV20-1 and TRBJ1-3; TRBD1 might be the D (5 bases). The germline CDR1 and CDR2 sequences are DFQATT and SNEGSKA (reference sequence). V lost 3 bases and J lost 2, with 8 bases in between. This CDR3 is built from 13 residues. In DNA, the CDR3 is TGCAGTGCTAGTCAGGGTACTGGAAACACCATATATTTT. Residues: CSASQGTGNTIYF.

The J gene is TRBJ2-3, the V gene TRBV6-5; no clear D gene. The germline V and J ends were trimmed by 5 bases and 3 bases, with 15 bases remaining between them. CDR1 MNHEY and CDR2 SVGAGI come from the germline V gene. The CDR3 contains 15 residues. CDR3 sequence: CASSTRVARTDTQYF. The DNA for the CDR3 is TGTGCCAGCAGTACCCGGGTCGCCCGTACAGATACGCAGTATTTT.

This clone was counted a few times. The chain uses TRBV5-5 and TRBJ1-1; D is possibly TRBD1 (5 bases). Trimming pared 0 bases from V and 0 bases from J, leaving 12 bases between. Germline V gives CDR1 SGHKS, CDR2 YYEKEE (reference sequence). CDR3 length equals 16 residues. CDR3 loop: CASSLERGGVNTEAFF. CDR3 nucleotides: TGTGCCAGCAGCTTGGAGAGGGGAGGAGTGAACACTGAAGCTTTCTTT.

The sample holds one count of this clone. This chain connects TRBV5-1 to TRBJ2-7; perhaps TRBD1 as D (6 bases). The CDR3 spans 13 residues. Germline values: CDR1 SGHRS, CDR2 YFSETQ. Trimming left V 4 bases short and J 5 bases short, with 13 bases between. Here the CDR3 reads CASSAQGFDEQYV. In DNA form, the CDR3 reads TGCGCCAGCAGCGCACAGGGTTTCGACGAGCAGTACGTC.